What follows are 17 T cell receptor beta chains derived from one specimen sequenced in a study of blood T cell repertoires in COVID-19. This table comes from immunoSEQ multiplex PCR, and its TCRdb copy is limited to in-frame clones, with some not included. The table has 410,000 or so clones, about nine tenths seen once. Sequenced material: peripheral blood. The receptors originated from a woman in her thirties with active or convalescent COVID-19.

This chain joins TRBV4-1 and TRBJ1-1; a possible D gene is TRBD1 (5 bases). Germline CDR1 and CDR2: MGHRA and YSYEKL. The V end lost 1 base, the J end lost 0 bases, and 15 bases lay between the germline ends. The length of the CDR3 is 17 residues. The CDR3 spells CASSQALVQEMNTEAFF. CDR3 DNA sequence: TGCGCCAGCAGCCAAGCCCTAGTACAGGAGATGAACACTGAAGCTTTCTTT.

V and J are TRBV12-5 and TRBJ2-1; 7 bases are a match to TRBD2. J lost 8 bases, V lost 3 bases, and 4 bases had no gene match. Germline V gene lookup returns CDR1 LGHNT and CDR2 FRNRAP. The CDR3 has 13 residues. The CDR3 nucleotides are TGTGCTAGTGGTTTTGGCCGGGGGGATGAGCAGTTCTTC. This sequence encodes CASGFGRGDEQFF. Full variable domain (outside the CDR3, taken from reference TRBV12-5 and TRBJ2-1): DARVTQTPRHKVTEMGQEVTMRCQPILGHNTVFWYRQTMMQGLELLAYFRNRAPLDDSGMPKDRFSAEMPDATLATLKIQPSEPRDSAVYFCASGFGRGDEQFFGPGTRLTVL.

The gene calls are TRBV5-4 and TRBJ2-7; TRBD2 aligns across 9 bases. Trimming took 3 bases from V and 2 from J; bases not matched to a gene: 9. Germline CDR1 reads SGHNT; CDR2 reads YYREEE (reference sequence). The CDR3 contains 16 residues. CDR3 region: CASSSGASGGPYEQYF. CDR3 sequence (DNA): TGTGCCAGCAGCTCGGGAGCCAGCGGGGGGCCCTACGAGCAGTACTTC.

The chain is built from TRBV5-5 and TRBJ2-2; TRBD2 matches at 9 bases. Trimming took 2 bases from V and 1 from J; bases not matched to a gene: 3. The CDR3 has 16 amino acids. Per germline, CDR1 SGHKS and CDR2 YYEKEE (reference sequence). The CDR3 sequence is CASSLFSGGNTGELFF. Written as DNA, the CDR3 is TGTGCCAGCAGCTTATTTAGCGGGGGGAACACCGGGGAGCTGTTTTTT.

The rearrangement joins TRBV5-1 to TRBJ2-5, with TRBD1 as a possible D gene (6 bases). The CDR3 is 14 amino acids. Germline CDR1 reads SGHRS; CDR2 reads YFSETQ. V was shortened by 4 bases and J by 2 bases, with 12 bases between the two germline ends. CDR3 bases: TGCGCCAGCAGCCTTTATGGACAGCAAGAGACCCAGTACTTC. Encoded protein: CASSLYGQQETQYF.

The CDR3 here is CASSLGGFNYGYTF. Written as DNA, the CDR3 is TGTGCCAGCAGCTTAGGCGGATTTAACTATGGCTACACCTTC. The genes are TRBV11-2 and TRBJ1-2; unclear D gene. In germline, CDR1 is SGHAT, CDR2 FQNNGV. Trimming left V 1 base short and J 1 base short, with 7 bases between. This CDR3 region has 14 residues. Supplemented by reference TRBV11-2 and TRBJ1-2, the full variable domain reads EAGVAQSPRYKIIEKRQSVAFWCNPISGHATLYWYQQILGQGPKLLIQFQNNGVVDDSQLPKDRFSAERLKGVDSTLKIQPAKLEDSAVYLCASSLGGFNYGYTFGSGTRLTVV.

The chain couples TRBV15 to TRBJ1-4; 8 bases align to TRBD1. The V segment lost 0 bases and the J segment 2 bases; nucleotides outside the gene matches: 8. This CDR3 has 18 amino acids. Germline V gene data show CDR1 as LNHNV and CDR2 as YYDKDF (reference sequence). CDR3 region: CATSREARGLFTNEKLFF. The CDR3 coding sequence is TGTGCCACCAGCAGAGAGGCCAGGGGGCTATTTACTAATGAAAAACTGTTTTTT.

V gene TRBV7-9 combines with J gene TRBJ2-2, with D hard to call. Germline assignment: CDR1 SEHNR and CDR2 FQNEAQ (reference sequence). There are 15 residues in the CDR3. The V end lost 1 base, the J end lost 0 bases, and 6 bases lay between the germline ends. The CDR3 nucleotides read TGTGCCAGCAGCTTAGGCAGGCCGAACACCGGGGAGCTGTTTTTT. Translated: CASSLGRPNTGELFF.

The chain is built from TRBV30 and TRBJ1-1; TRBD1 aligns across 7 bases. The junction had 5 bases not matched to a gene; V was cut back by 0 bases and J by 1 base. The CDR3 consists of 15 residues. Germline V gene lookup returns CDR1 GTSNPN and CDR2 SVGIG (reference sequence). CDR3 sequence (DNA): TGTGCCTGGAGTGTAAGGGGACAGCAGAACACTGAAGCTTTCTTT. This codes for CAWSVRGQQNTEAFF.

The genes are TRBV10-3 and TRBJ2-3, with TRBD1 identical over 8 bases. Germline trimming cut 6 bases from V and 1 base from J; bases unmatched to any gene: 15. The CDR3 consists of 18 residues. Germline V gives CDR1 ENHRY, CDR2 SYGVKD. As DNA, the CDR3 is TGTGCCATCAGGGCTTCCTTAAGACTGACAGGGGGCACAGATACGCAGTATTTT. Amino acid sequence: CAIRASLRLTGGTDTQYF.

The chain uses TRBV3-1 (or the pseudogene TRBV3-2) and TRBJ2-1, with D perhaps TRBD1 (5 bases). The length of the CDR3 is 13 residues. Germline loops: CDR1 LGHDT, CDR2 YNNKEL (reference sequence). Trimming shortened V by 2 bases and J by 5 bases, and 7 bases separated the two germline ends. CDR3 sequence: CASSQLQDNEQFF. The CDR3, as DNA: TGTGCCAGCAGCCAATTACAGGACAATGAGCAGTTCTTC.

This rearrangement joins TRBV3-1 (or the pseudogene TRBV3-2) to TRBJ2-7, with a weak D call TRBD1 (5 bases). V lost 4 bases and J 4 bases, leaving 17 bases between the germline ends. This CDR3 has 15 amino acids. CDR1 and CDR2 from the germline V gene are LGHDT and YNNKEL (reference sequence). In DNA form, the CDR3 reads TGTGCCAGCAGCCCCAGCCCGGAGCAGGGATACGAGCAGTACTTC. This encodes CASSPSPEQGYEQYF.

This chain uses TRBV19 with TRBJ1-1; tentative D call: TRBD1 (5 bases). CDR1 and CDR2 from the germline V gene are LNHDA and SQIVND (reference sequence). Trimming stripped 3 bases from V and 6 bases from J, with 17 bases between. The CDR3 has 15 amino acids. Here the CDR3 DNA reads TGTGCCAGTAGTATCGGACCCCTCGGACATGCTGAAGCTTTCTTT. Amino acid sequence: CASSIGPLGHAEAFF.

V and J are TRBV4-1 and TRBJ2-7; D not certain. The CDR3 is 12 amino acids. Trimming took 4 bases from V and 5 from J, leaving 9 bases between them. The germline CDR1 and CDR2 sequences are MGHRA and YSYEKL. DNA for the CDR3: TGCGCCAGCAGCCCCGCAGGTGACGAGCAGTACTTC. Translated: CASSPAGDEQYF.

The chain links TRBV6-6 to TRBJ1-4, with D unresolved. Germline V gene lookup returns CDR1 MNHNY and CDR2 SVGAGI (reference sequence). The CDR3 sequence is 11 residues long. Trimming pared 8 bases from V and 3 bases from J, leaving 4 bases between. The CDR3 nucleotides read TGTGCCAGCCGGGCTAATGAAAAACTGTTTTTT. It specifies CASRANEKLFF.

The chain uses TRBV4-1 and TRBJ1-2; perhaps TRBD1 as D (6 bases). V lost 0 bases to trimming and J lost 3 bases, with 14 bases between them. Germline-derived CDR1 and CDR2 are MGHRA and YSYEKL. This CDR3 has 16 amino acids. This chain's CDR3 is CASSQEPGVLDYGYTF. For the CDR3, the DNA is TGCGCCAGCAGCCAAGAACCAGGGGTATTAGACTATGGCTACACCTTC.

The J gene is TRBJ2-6, the V gene TRBV6-4; the D is unclear. The length of the CDR3 is 17 residues. The germline V gene has CDR1 MRHNA and CDR2 SNTAGT. V was cut by 2 bases and J by 0 bases, with 11 bases left in between. In DNA form, the CDR3 reads TGTGCCAGCAGTGACGCAGCATCTAGCTCTGGGGCCAACGTCCTGACTTTC. Its protein is CASSDAASSSGANVLTF.